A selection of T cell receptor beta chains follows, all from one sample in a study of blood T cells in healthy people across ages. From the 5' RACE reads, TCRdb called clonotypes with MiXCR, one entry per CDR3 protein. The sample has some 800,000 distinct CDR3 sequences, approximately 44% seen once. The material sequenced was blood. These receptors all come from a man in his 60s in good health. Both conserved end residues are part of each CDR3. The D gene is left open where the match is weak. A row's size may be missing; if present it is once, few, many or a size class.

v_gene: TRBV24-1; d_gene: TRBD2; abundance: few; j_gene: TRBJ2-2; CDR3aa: CATSEGLAGPYTGELFF; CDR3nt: TGTGCCACCAGTGAAGGACTAGCGGGTCCTTACACCGGGGAGCTGTTTTTT
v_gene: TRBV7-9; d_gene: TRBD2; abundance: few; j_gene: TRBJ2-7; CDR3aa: CASSSGRGGLNEQYF; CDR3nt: TGTGCCAGCAGCTCCGGGCGGGGGGGCCTGAATGAGCAGTACTTC
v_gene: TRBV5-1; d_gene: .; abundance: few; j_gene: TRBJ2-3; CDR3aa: CASSPEGPANADTQYF; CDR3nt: TGCGCCAGCAGCCCCGAGGGACCCGCAAATGCAGATACGCAGTATTTT
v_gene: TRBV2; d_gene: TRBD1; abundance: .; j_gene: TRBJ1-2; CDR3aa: CASKYQQGRGGYTF; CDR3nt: TGTGCCAGCAAATACCAACAGGGGCGGGGTGGCTACACCTTC
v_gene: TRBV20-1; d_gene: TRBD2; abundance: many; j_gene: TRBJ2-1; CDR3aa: CSATGVAGGIYNEQFF; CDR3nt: TGCAGTGCTACCGGTGTGGCGGGGGGTATCTACAATGAGCAGTTCTTC
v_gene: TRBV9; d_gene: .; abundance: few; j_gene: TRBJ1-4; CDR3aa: CASSVGGAKEKLFF; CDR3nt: TGTGCCAGCAGCGTAGGGGGGGCGAAGGAAAAACTGTTTTTT
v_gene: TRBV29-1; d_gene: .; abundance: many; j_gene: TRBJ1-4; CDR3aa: CSVGGSEKLFF; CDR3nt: TGCAGCGTAGGGGGATCGGAAAAACTGTTTTTT
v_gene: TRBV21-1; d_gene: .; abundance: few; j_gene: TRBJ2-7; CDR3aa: CASSKSWDSAPYEQYF; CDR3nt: TGTGCCAGCAGCAAAAGTTGGGACAGCGCTCCCTACGAGCAGTACTTC
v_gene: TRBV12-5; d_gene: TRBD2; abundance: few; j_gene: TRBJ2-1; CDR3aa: CASGLGTSGPYNEQFF; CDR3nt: TGTGCTAGTGGTTTGGGGACTAGCGGGCCCTACAATGAGCAGTTCTTC
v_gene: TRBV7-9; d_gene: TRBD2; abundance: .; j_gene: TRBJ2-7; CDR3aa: CASSYGGTSGTTGQYF; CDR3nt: TGTGCCAGCAGCTACGGGGGGACTAGCGGGACCACGGGGCAGTACTTC
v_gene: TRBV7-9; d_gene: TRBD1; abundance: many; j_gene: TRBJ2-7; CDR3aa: CASSARSGTGLSEQYF; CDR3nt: TGTGCCAGCAGCGCGCGCTCCGGGACAGGCCTAAGCGAGCAGTACTTC
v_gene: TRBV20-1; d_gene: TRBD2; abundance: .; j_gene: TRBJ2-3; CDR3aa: CSARPMGTSGVDTQYF; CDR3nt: TGCAGTGCTAGACCTATGGGGACTAGCGGGGTAGATACGCAGTATTTT
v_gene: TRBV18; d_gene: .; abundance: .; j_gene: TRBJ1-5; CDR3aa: CASSPSVLSNQPQHF; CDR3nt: TGTGCCAGCTCACCATCAGTCCTTAGCAATCAGCCCCAGCATTTT
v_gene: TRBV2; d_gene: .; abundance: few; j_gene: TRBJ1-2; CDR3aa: CASSRNGNVDGYTF; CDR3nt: TGTGCCAGCAGTCGAAACGGGAACGTTGATGGCTACACCTTC
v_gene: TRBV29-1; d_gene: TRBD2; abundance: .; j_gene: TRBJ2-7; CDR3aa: CSVGRTSGSSYEQYF; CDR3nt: TGCAGCGTTGGCCGAACTAGCGGGAGCTCCTACGAGCAGTACTTC
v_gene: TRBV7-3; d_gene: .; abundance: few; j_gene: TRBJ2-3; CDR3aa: CASSSDGAGRDTQYF; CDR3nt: TGTGCCAGCAGCTCCGATGGGGCGGGAAGGGATACGCAGTATTTT
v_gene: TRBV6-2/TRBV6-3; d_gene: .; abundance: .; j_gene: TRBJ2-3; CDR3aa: CASSYSKGRPDTQYF; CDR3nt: TGTGCCAGCAGTTACTCAAAGGGACGTCCAGATACGCAGTATTTT
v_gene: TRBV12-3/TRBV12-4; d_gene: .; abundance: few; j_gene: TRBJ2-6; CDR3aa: CASSLGSGVTPSGANVLTF; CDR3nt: TGTGCCAGCAGTTTAGGTTCGGGGGTTACCCCCTCTGGGGCCAACGTCCTGACTTTC
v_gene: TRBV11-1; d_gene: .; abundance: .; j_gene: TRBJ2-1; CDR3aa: CASSFERGEQFF; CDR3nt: TGTGCCAGCAGCTTTGAGAGGGGGGAGCAGTTCTTC
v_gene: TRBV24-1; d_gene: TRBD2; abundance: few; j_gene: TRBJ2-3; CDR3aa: CATSDQRGDTDTQYF; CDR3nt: TGTGCCACCAGTGACCAGCGGGGGGACACAGATACGCAGTATTTT
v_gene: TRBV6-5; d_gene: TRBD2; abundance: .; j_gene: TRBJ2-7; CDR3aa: CASRRGAEHYEQYF; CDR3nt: TGTGCCAGCAGGCGGGGGGCCGAACACTACGAGCAGTACTTC
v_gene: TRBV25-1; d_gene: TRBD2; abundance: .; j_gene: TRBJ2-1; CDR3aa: CASSESLGAGGPSYNEQFF; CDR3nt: TGTGCCAGCAGTGAATCCCTTGGGGCGGGGGGTCCGTCCTACAATGAGCAGTTCTTC
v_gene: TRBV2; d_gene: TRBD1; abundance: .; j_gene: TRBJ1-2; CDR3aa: CASSEEQGSLYGYTF; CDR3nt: TGTGCCAGCAGTGAAGAACAGGGGTCCCTTTATGGCTACACCTTC
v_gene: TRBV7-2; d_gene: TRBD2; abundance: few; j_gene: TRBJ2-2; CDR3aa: CASSQRLAGSNTGELFF; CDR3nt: TGTGCCAGCAGCCAGAGACTAGCGGGGTCGAACACCGGGGAGCTGTTTTTT
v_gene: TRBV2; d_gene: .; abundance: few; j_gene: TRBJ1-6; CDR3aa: CASSEAGGGNSPLHF; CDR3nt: TGTGCCAGCAGTGAAGCCGGGGGCGGGAATTCACCCCTCCACTTT
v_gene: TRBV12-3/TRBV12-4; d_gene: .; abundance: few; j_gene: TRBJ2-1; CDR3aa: CASSLIGQGTYNEQFF; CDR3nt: TGTGCCAGCAGTTTAATCGGTCAGGGTACCTACAATGAGCAGTTCTTC
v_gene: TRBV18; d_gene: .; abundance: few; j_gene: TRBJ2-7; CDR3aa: CASSPFGRWDYEQYF; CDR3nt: TGTGCCAGCTCACCGTTCGGCAGGTGGGACTACGAGCAGTACTTC
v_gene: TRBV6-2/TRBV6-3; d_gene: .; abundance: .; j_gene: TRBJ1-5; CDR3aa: CASSYGDRALGLLIDYSNQPQHF; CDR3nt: TGTGCCAGCAGTTACGGTGACCGCGCTCTGGGCCTACTAATCGATTATAGCAATCAGCCCCAGCATTTT
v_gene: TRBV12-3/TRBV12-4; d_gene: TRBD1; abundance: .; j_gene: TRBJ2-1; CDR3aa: CVSSDRDRLYNEQFF; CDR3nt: TGTGTCAGCAGCGACCGGGACAGGTTATACAATGAGCAGTTCTTC
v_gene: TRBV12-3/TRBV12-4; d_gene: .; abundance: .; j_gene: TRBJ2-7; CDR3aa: CASSPTAGTFYEQYF; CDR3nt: TGTGCCAGCAGCCCTACCGCAGGGACGTTCTACGAGCAGTACTTC
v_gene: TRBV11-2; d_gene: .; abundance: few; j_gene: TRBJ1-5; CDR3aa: CASSLVAGLRNQPQHF; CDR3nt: TGTGCCAGCAGCTTAGTAGCGGGTCTTAGGAATCAGCCCCAGCATTTT
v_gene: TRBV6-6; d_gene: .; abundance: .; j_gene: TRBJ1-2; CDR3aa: CASSAQQVPGYTF; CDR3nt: TGTGCCAGCAGTGCGCAACAGGTTCCCGGCTACACCTTC
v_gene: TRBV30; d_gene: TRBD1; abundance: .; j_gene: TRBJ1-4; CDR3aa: CAWGRRQGNEKLFF; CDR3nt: TGTGCCTGGGGGAGAAGACAGGGGAATGAAAAACTGTTTTTT
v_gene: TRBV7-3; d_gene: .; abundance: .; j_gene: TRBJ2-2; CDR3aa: CASSLLTGRGAGELFF; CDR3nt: TGTGCCAGCAGCTTGTTGACAGGCCGTGGGGCCGGGGAGCTGTTTTTT
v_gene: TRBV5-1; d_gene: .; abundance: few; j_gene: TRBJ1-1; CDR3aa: CASSFNLLGDSMNTEAFF; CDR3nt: TGCGCCAGCAGCTTTAATCTGCTCGGAGACAGCATGAACACTGAAGCTTTCTTT
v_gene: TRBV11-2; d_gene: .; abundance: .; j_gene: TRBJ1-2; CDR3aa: CASSTNGVLVYTF; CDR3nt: TGTGCCAGCAGCACTAACGGGGTTTTGGTTTACACCTTC
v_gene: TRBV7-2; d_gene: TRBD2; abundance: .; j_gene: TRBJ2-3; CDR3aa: CASTRAGGPTDTQYF; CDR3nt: TGTGCCAGCACTCGAGCGGGGGGACCCACAGATACGCAGTATTTT
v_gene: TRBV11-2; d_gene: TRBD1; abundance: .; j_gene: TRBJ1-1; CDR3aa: CASSPGQGAVTEAFF; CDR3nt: TGTGCCAGCAGCCCGGGACAGGGGGCAGTCACTGAAGCTTTCTTT
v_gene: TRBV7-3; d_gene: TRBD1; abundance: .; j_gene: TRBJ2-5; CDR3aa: CASRTNSGGQETQYF; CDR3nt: TGTGCCAGCAGAACTAATTCAGGGGGACAAGAGACCCAGTACTTC
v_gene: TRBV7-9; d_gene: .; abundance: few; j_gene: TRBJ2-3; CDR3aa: CASSLGSHAEVVTDTQYF; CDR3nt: TGTGCCAGCAGCTTAGGGTCCCACGCGGAGGTCGTCACAGATACGCAGTATTTT
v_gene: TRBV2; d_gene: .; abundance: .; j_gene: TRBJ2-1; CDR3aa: CASPSGPGEENEQFF; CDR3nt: TGTGCCAGCCCGTCGGGGCCGGGGGAGGAGAATGAGCAGTTCTTC
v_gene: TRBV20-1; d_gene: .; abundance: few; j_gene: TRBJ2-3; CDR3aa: CSARRSHTDTQYF; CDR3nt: TGCAGTGCTAGGCGGTCACACACAGATACGCAGTATTTT
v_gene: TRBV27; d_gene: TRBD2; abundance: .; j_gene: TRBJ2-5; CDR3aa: CASRKGLAEETQYF; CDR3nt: TGTGCCAGCCGTAAGGGACTAGCGGAAGAGACCCAGTACTTC
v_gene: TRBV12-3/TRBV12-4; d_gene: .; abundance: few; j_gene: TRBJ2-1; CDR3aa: CASRSTGYNEQFF; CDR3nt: TGTGCCAGCAGGTCAACAGGTTACAATGAGCAGTTCTTC
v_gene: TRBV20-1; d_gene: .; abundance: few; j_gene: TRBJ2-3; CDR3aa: CSASEDTQRTDTQYF; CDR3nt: TGCAGTGCAAGCGAGGACACTCAACGCACAGATACGCAGTATTTT
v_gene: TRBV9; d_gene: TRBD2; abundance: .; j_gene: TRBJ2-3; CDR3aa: CASSARGATDTQYF; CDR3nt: TGTGCCAGCAGCGCGCGGGGGGCGACAGATACGCAGTATTTT
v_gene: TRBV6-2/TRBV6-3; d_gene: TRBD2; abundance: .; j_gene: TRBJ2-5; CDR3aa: CASSSGRRGGAFETQYF; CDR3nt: TGTGCCAGCAGCAGTGGTAGGCGCGGGGGGGCGTTCGAGACCCAGTACTTC
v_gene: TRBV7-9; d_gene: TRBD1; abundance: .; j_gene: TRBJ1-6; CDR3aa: CASSVGTGGLSPLHF; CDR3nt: TGTGCCAGCAGCGTAGGGACAGGGGGTCTGTCACCCCTCCACTTT
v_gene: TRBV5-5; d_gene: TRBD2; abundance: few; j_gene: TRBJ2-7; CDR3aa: CASSSLAGATYEQYF; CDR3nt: TGTGCCAGCAGCTCACTAGCGGGGGCTACCTACGAGCAGTACTTC
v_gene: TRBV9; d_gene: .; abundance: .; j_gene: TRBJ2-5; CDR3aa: CASSVEGLETQYF; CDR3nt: TGTGCCAGCAGCGTAGAGGGTTTAGAGACCCAGTACTTC
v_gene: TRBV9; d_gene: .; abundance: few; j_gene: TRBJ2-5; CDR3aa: CASSDNQETQYF; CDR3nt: TGTGCCAGCAGTGACAACCAAGAGACCCAGTACTTC
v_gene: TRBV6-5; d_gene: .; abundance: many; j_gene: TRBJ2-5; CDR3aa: CASSYRGQETQYF; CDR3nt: TGTGCCAGCAGTTACCGGGGACAAGAGACCCAGTACTTC
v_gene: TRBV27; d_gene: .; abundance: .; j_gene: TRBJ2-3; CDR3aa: CASSPGITPTDTQYF; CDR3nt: TGTGCCAGCAGCCCCGGGATAACGCCCACAGATACGCAGTATTTT
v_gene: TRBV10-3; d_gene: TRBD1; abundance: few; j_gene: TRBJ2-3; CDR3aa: CAISEPGTASDTQYF; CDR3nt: TGTGCCATCAGTGAGCCTGGGACAGCGTCAGATACGCAGTATTTT
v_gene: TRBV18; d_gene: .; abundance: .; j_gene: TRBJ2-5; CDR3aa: CASSREAGHKQETQYF; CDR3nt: TGTGCCAGCTCACGCGAAGCGGGACACAAACAAGAGACCCAGTACTTC